The rows below give T cell receptor beta chains drawn from one sample of a study of cytomegalovirus exposure and HLA in healthy donors. TCRdb keeps only in-frame clones here, not all; method: immunoSEQ multiplex PCR. Of 80,000 to 100,000 clones in the sample, under 85% are singletons; the top ten hold about 7%. The source material was PBMCs. These receptors came from a man in his forties or fifties in good health and CMV-seropositive. Both conserved end residues are part of each CDR3. A D gene is named only where the DNA matches it firmly. Clone size is stated in some rows and not others, as once, few, many or a class when expanded.

>TRBD2|TRBJ2-7|NA|TRBV2
CASSPGLVCEQYF
TGTGCCAGCAGTCCGGGACTAGTGTGCGAGCAGTACTTC
>NA|TRBJ1-1|NA|TRBV7-9
CASSPTGTLEAFF
TGTGCCAGCAGCCCAACAGGAACACTAGAAGCTTTCTTT
>TRBD2|TRBJ2-5|NA|TRBV5-1
CASSLRVGGGDWWTQYF
TGCGCCAGCAGCTTGCGGGTCGGCGGGGGGGACTGGTGGACCCAGTACTTC
>NA|TRBJ2-2|few|TRBV7-6
CASSLRPVGLSGELFF
TGTGCCAGCAGCTTGCGGCCCGTAGGTTTATCCGGGGAGCTGTTTTTT
>NA|TRBJ2-1|NA|TRBV30
CAWNPSPGQKQFF
TGTGCCTGGAACCCGTCTCCGGGACAAAAGCAGTTCTTC
>NA|TRBJ1-2|few|TRBV6-5
CATQEVWGYTF
TGTGCCACACAAGAGGTGTGGGGCTACACCTTC
>TRBD1|TRBJ1-2|once|TRBV5-1
CASSPMTGNNYGYTF
TGCGCCAGCAGCCCCATGACAGGGAATAACTATGGCTACACCTTC
>NA|TRBJ2-5|NA|TRBV27
CASSLGGGGETQYF
TGTGCCAGCAGTTTAGGGGGCGGGGGTGAGACCCAGTACTTC
>NA|TRBJ2-7|NA|TRBV7-3
CASSLGPTTSYEQYF
TGTGCCAGCAGCTTGGGCCCGACGACCTCCTACGAGCAGTACTTC
>TRBD2|TRBJ2-2|NA|TRBV7-9
CATPTSGGVNTGELFF
TGTGCCACACCGACTAGCGGGGGGGTGAACACCGGGGAGCTGTTTTTT
>NA|TRBJ2-7|NA|TRBV7-3
CASSRGYEQYF
TGTGCCAGCAGCCGAGGGTACGAGCAGTACTTC
>TRBD1|TRBJ1-1|NA|TRBV6-6
CASRAGQGVRNTEAFF
TGTGCCAGCAGAGCGGGACAGGGGGTAAGGAACACTGAAGCTTTCTTT
>TRBD1|TRBJ2-3|NA|TRBV4-2
CASSQGTGADTQYF
TGTGCCAGCAGCCAAGGGACAGGGGCAGATACGCAGTATTTT
>NA|TRBJ1-3|NA|TRBV6-5
CASRTGVSGNTIYF
TGTGCCAGCAGGACGGGAGTCTCTGGAAACACCATATATTTT
>NA|TRBJ1-4|NA|TRBV25-1
CASSEFWSMLEKLFF
TGTGCCAGCAGTGAATTTTGGAGTATGTTGGAAAAACTGTTTTTT
>NA|TRBJ2-3|NA|TRBV7-2
CASSNGITDTQYF
TGTGCCAGCAGCAACGGGATCACAGATACGCAGTATTTT
>NA|TRBJ1-3|few|TRBV10-3
CATGRAPGNTIYF
TGTGCCACCGGTCGCGCCCCCGGAAACACCATATATTTT
>NA|TRBJ1-3|NA|TRBV7-2
CASSSQGSGNTIYF
TGTGCCAGCAGCTCTCAGGGCTCTGGAAACACCATATATTTT
>TRBD2|TRBJ2-5|once|TRBV12-5
CASGGLAGGQETQYF
TGTGCTAGTGGTGGACTAGCGGGGGGTCAAGAGACCCAGTACTTC
>NA|TRBJ1-2|NA|TRBV5-1
CASNQGAGVDGYTF
TGCGCCAGCAACCAAGGGGCGGGGGTTGATGGCTACACCTTC
>NA|TRBJ1-6|NA|TRBV30
CAWGGDYNSPLHF
TGTGCCTGGGGAGGCGACTATAATTCACCCCTCCACTTT
>TRBD2|TRBJ2-1|NA|TRBV5-1
CASSLAGGTYNEQFF
TGCGCCAGCAGCTTGGCGGGGGGAACGTACAATGAGCAGTTCTTC
>TRBD1|TRBJ1-5|NA|TRBV25-1
CASGRTGANQPQNF
TGTGCCAGCGGCCGGACAGGGGCCAATCAGCCCCAGAATTTT
>TRBD2|TRBJ2-7|NA|TRBV6-1
CASSESFLLAGLYEQYF
TGTGCCAGCAGTGAATCTTTCCTCCTAGCGGGTCTCTACGAGCAGTACTTC
>TRBD2|TRBJ2-1|NA|TRBV18
CASSLSSGVYNEQFF
TGTGCCAGCTCACTCTCTAGCGGGGTCTACAATGAGCAGTTCTTC
>NA|TRBJ2-1|once|TRBV6-6
CASSPSSEQFF
TGTGCCAGCAGTCCCTCTAGTGAGCAGTTCTTC
>NA|TRBJ2-2|NA|TRBV5-1
CASSLQGGGGELFF
TGCGCCAGCAGCTTACAGGGTGGCGGCGGGGAGCTGTTTTTT
>NA|TRBJ2-1|NA|TRBV15
CATSSLASSREQFF
TGTGCCACCAGCAGCCTAGCTAGCTCAAGAGAGCAGTTCTTC
>NA|TRBJ1-1|NA|TRBV28
CASSYPGEAFF
TGTGCCAGCAGCTATCCGGGTGAAGCTTTCTTT
>TRBD1|TRBJ1-2|NA|TRBV7-2
CASSLATGGGYPF
TGTGCCAGCAGCTTAGCAACAGGGGGGGGCTACCCCTTC
>NA|TRBJ2-2|NA|TRBV7-2
CASSRDSSTGELFF
TGTGCCAGCAGCCGGGATTCTAGCACCGGGGAGCTGTTTTTT
>NA|TRBJ2-5|few|TRBV12-5
CASGRCTGTQYF
TGTGCTAGTGGCCGATGTACGGGGACCCAGTACTTC
>NA|TRBJ2-7|NA|TRBV7-9
CASSLTGTYEQYF
TGTGCCAGCAGCCTGACAGGTACCTACGAGCAGTACTTC
>NA|TRBJ2-2|NA|TRBV12-5
CASGLAFTGELFF
TGTGCTAGTGGTTTGGCATTCACCGGGGAGCTGTTTTTT
>NA|TRBJ2-5|NA|TRBV7-2
CASSLGGGASTETQYF
TGTGCCAGCAGCTTAGGAGGGGGGGCCTCAACCGAGACCCAGTACTTC